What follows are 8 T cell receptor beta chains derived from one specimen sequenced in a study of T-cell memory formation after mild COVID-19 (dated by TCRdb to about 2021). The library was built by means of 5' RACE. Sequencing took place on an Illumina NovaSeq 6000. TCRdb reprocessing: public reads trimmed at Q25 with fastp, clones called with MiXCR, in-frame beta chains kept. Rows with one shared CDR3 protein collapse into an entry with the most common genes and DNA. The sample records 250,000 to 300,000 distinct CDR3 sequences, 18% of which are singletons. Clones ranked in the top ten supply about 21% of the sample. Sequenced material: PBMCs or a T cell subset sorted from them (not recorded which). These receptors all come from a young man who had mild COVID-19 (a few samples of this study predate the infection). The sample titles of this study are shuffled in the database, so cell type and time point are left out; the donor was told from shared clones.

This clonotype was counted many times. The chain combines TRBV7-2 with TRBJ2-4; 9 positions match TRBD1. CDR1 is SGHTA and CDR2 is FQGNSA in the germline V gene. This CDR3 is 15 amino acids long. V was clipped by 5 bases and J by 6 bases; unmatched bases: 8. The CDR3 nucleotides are TGTGCCAGCAGCAACCCGACAGGGGGATTAAACATTCAGTACTTC. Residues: CASSNPTGGLNIQYF.

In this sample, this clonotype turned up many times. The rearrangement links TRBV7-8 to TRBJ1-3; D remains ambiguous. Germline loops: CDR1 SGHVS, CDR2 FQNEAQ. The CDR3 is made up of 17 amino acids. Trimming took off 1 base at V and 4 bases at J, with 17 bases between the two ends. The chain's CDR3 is CASSLGNYRVKGNTIYF. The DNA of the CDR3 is TGTGCCAGCAGCTTAGGCAACTACCGGGTTAAAGGAAACACCATATATTTT.

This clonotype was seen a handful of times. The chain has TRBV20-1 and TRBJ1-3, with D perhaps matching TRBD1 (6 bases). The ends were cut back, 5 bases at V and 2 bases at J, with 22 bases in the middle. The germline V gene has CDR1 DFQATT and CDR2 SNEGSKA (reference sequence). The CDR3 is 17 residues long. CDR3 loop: CSASPYRVKETGNTIYF. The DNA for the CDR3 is TGCAGTGCTTCACCCTACAGGGTTAAGGAGACTGGAAACACCATATATTTT.

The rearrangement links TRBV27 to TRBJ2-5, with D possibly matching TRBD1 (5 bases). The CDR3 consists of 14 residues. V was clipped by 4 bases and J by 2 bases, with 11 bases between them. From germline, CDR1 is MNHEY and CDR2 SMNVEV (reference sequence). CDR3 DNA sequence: TGTGCCAGCAGTTCCCGGACACGTCAAGAGACCCAGTACTTC. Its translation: CASSSRTRQETQYF.

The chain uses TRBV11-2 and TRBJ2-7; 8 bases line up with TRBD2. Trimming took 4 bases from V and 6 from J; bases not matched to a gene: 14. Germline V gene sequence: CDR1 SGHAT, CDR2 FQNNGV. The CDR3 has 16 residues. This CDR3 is CASSSGGWSTASEQYF. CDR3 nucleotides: TGTGCCAGCAGCTCGGGGGGGTGGAGCACCGCCTCCGAGCAGTACTTC. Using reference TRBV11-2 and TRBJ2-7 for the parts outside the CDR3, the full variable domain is EAGVAQSPRYKIIEKRQSVAFWCNPISGHATLYWYQQILGQGPKLLIQFQNNGVVDDSQLPKDRFSAERLKGVDSTLKIQPAKLEDSAVYLCASSSGGWSTASEQYFGPGTRLTVT.

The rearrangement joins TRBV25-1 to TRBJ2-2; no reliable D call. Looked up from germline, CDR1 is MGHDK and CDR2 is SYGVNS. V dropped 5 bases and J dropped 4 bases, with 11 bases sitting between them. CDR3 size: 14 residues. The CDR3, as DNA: TGTGCCAGCAGTCCGTCCCCCGGCACCGGGGAGCTGTTTTTT. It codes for CASSPSPGTGELFF.

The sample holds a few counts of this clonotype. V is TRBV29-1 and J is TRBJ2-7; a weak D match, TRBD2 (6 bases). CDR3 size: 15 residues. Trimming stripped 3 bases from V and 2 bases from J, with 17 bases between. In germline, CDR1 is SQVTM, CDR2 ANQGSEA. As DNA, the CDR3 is TGCAGCGTTGAGGAGGGCGGCTGGGGTGCCTACGAGCAGTACTTC. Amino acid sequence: CSVEEGGWGAYEQYF.

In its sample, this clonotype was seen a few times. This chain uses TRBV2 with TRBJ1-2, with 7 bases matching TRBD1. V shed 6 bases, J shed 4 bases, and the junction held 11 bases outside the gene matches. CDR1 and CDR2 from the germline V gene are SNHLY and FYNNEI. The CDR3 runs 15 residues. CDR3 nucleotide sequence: TGTGCCAGCAGCCAAAATGAGGGGGCCAGCTATGGCTACACCTTC. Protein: CASSQNEGASYGYTF.